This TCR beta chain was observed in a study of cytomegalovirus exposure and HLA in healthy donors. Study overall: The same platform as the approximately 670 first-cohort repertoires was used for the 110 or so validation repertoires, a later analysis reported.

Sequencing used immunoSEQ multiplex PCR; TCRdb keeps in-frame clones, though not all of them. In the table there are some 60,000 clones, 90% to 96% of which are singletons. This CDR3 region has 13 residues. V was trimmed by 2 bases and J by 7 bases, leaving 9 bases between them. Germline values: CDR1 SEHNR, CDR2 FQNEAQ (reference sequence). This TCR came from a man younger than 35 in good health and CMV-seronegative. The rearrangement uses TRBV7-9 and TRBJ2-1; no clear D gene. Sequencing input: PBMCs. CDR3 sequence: CASSLSSRNEQFF. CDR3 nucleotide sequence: TGTGCCAGCAGCTTAAGTAGTAGAAATGAGCAGTTCTTC.